One sample yielded the 14 T cell receptor beta chains listed below, sequenced in a study of shared clonotypes between healthy human individuals. Clones were sequenced by immunoSEQ multiplex PCR, and TCRdb holds only the in-frame ones, with some missing. The sample has around 1.4 million clones, less than 99% seen once; the top ten hold 0.36%. The sample taken for sequencing was naive CD4+ T cells sorted from blood. Subset specified: CD45RA+ positively selected. These receptors were obtained from a man younger than 40 in good health.

The sample holds one count of this clone. The V call is TRBV28, the J call TRBJ2-1, with D perhaps matching TRBD1 (5 bases). The CDR3 spans 16 residues. Germline CDR1 is MDHEN and CDR2 is SYDVKM. V dropped 5 bases and J dropped 4 bases, with 18 bases sitting between them. The CDR3 DNA follows: TGTGCCAGCAGTCACCAGGGTTCAAGGGGTTACAATGAGCAGTTCTTC. Its protein is CASSHQGSRGYNEQFF.

This rearrangement joins TRBV15 to TRBJ2-2; D may match TRBD1 or TRBD2 (6 bases each). The length of the CDR3 is 14 residues. The germline V gene encodes CDR1 LNHNV and CDR2 YYDKDF (reference sequence). The V and J ends lost 6 bases and 5 bases respectively, with 13 bases between them. CDR3 in DNA: TGTGCCACCAGTAAGGGGGGAAGAACCGGGGAGCTGTTTTTT. Amino acid sequence: CATSKGGRTGELFF.

The chain couples TRBV11-2 to TRBJ1-3; no clear D. The CDR3 sequence is 16 residues long. Per the germline V gene, CDR1 is SGHAT and CDR2 is FQNNGV. Trimming took off 6 bases at V and 0 bases at J, with 15 bases between the two ends. The CDR3 spells CASSFDLLASGNTIYF. CDR3 coding DNA: TGTGCCAGCAGTTTTGACTTGCTCGCCTCTGGAAACACCATATATTTT. The entire variable domain, with the rest obtained from reference TRBV11-2 and TRBJ1-3, is as follows: EAGVAQSPRYKIIEKRQSVAFWCNPISGHATLYWYQQILGQGPKLLIQFQNNGVVDDSQLPKDRFSAERLKGVDSTLKIQPAKLEDSAVYLCASSFDLLASGNTIYFGEGSWLTVV.

This clone occurred once. Other DNA sequences from this sample encode an identical CDR3 as well. CDR3: CASSLAGGGTEAFF. The CDR3 region has the DNA TGTGCCAGCAGCTTAGCGGGTGGTGGGACTGAAGCTTTCTTT. The chain couples TRBV7-9 to TRBJ1-1; no firm D call. There are 14 residues in the CDR3. The V and J ends lost 0 bases and 5 bases respectively, with 10 bases between them. CDR1 is SEHNR and CDR2 is FQNEAQ in the germline V gene (reference sequence).

This chain uses TRBV7-2 with TRBJ2-4; 12 bases fit TRBD2. The CDR3 sequence is 15 residues long. V lost 6 bases, J lost 11 bases, and 11 bases stayed unmatched. The germline gives CDR1 SGHTA, CDR2 FQGNSA. The CDR3 DNA reads TGTGCCAGCAGAACCGAGCTAGCGGGAGGGACCTTTCAGTACTTC. Translating it yields CASRTELAGGTFQYF.

The sample holds a few counts of this clone. The chain employs TRBV6-6 and TRBJ2-2; maybe TRBD1 (5 bases). CDR1 MNHNY and CDR2 SVGAGI come from the germline V gene (reference sequence). Trimming shortened V by 0 bases and J by 8 bases, and 7 bases separated the two germline ends. CDR3 size: 13 residues. The CDR3 loop reads CASSYSREGELFF. The CDR3 bases are TGTGCCAGCAGTTACTCCAGGGAAGGGGAGCTGTTTTTT.

The rearrangement joins TRBV19 to TRBJ2-7; tentatively, D is TRBD2 (6 bases). The CDR3 has 14 amino acids. Germline CDR1 reads LNHDA; CDR2 reads SQIVND (reference sequence). Trimming stripped 5 bases from V and 4 bases from J, with 15 bases between. DNA of the CDR3: TGTGCCAGTAGTCCGGGACTTCGGACATACGAGCAGTACTTC. Its translation: CASSPGLRTYEQYF. The complete variable domain, with remaining parts taken from reference TRBV19 and TRBJ2-7, reads DGGITQSPKYLFRKEGQNVTLSCEQNLNHDAMYWYRQDPGQGLRLIYYSQIVNDFQKGDIAEGYSVSREKKESFPLTVTSAQKNPTAFYLCASSPGLRTYEQYFGPGTRLTVT.

J is TRBJ1-1 and V is TRBV2; no reliable D call. V lost 6 bases to trimming and J lost 3 bases, with 26 bases between them. This CDR3 region has 18 residues. Germline loops: CDR1 SNHLY, CDR2 FYNNEI. The CDR3 DNA follows: TGTGCCAGCAGGAAGCCGGGGTTGGTCGCCACTCACGACACTGAAGCTTTCTTT. Its translation is CASRKPGLVATHDTEAFF.

V is TRBV6-1 and J is TRBJ1-2, with D possibly being TRBD1 (6 bases). Trimming stripped 7 bases from V and 3 bases from J, with 15 bases between. The CDR3 covers 14 residues. Looked up from germline, CDR1 is MNHNS and CDR2 is SASEGT. CDR3 nucleotides: TGTGCCAGCACGGGTCGAACAGGGTACTATGGCTACACCTTC. Translation gives CASTGRTGYYGYTF.

The gene calls are TRBV7-2 and TRBJ2-1; perhaps TRBD2 as D (5 bases). From germline, CDR1 is SGHTA and CDR2 FQGNSA. V shed 3 bases and J shed 9 bases, with 12 bases lying between them. The CDR3 extends over 13 amino acids. CDR3 in DNA: TGTGCCAGCAGCTTCAGTATGAGCGGTGAGCAGTTCTTC. Residues: CASSFSMSGEQFF.

The gene calls are TRBV4-3 and TRBJ2-7; 10 bases fit TRBD1. CDR3 length equals 16 residues. Germline V gene lookup returns CDR1 LGHNA and CDR2 YSLEER. The V gene end was trimmed by 0 bases and the J gene end by 6 bases; junction bases not matched to a gene: 8. CDR3 nucleotides: TGCGCCAGCAGCCAAGAGATAGCGACAGGGGGCATCGAGCAGTACTTC. This translates into CASSQEIATGGIEQYF.

The rearrangement links TRBV9 to TRBJ1-3; 8 nucleotides agree with TRBD1. V shed 3 bases, J shed 7 bases, and the junction held 9 bases outside the gene matches. Germline values: CDR1 SGDLS, CDR2 YYNGEE. The CDR3 is made up of 15 amino acids. Here the CDR3 reads CASSATGDRLNTIYF. CDR3 coding DNA: TGTGCCAGCAGCGCAACCGGGGACAGGCTGAACACCATATATTTT.

In this sample, this clone turned up once. This chain connects TRBV7-3 to TRBJ2-3; tentatively, D is TRBD1 (6 bases). Germline lookup yields CDR1 SGHTA and CDR2 FQGTGA. CDR3 length equals 13 residues. V shed 5 bases and J shed 4 bases, with 10 bases lying between them. CDR3 protein: CASSTTGPDTQYF. In DNA, the CDR3 is TGTGCCAGCAGCACCACAGGGCCAGATACGCAGTATTTT. Together with reference TRBV7-3 and TRBJ2-3, the CDR3 gives the full variable domain: GAGVSQTPSNKVTEKGKYVELRCDPISGHTALYWYRQSLGQGPEFLIYFQGTGAADDSGLPNDRFFAVRPEGSVSTLKIQRTERGDSAVYLCASSTTGPDTQYFGPGTRLTVL.

The chain joins TRBV7-2 to TRBJ2-7; perhaps TRBD2 as D (5 bases). From germline, CDR1 is SGHTA and CDR2 FQGNSA. V lost 4 bases and J lost 0, with 13 bases in between. The CDR3 extends over 15 amino acids. The CDR3 region is CASSSRGLSSYEQYF. DNA of the CDR3: TGTGCCAGCAGCTCCCGCGGGCTTAGCTCCTACGAGCAGTACTTC.